This T cell receptor (beta chain) was obtained from a study of T cell repertoires in ileal Crohn's disease. Note on this clone: Its cognate antigen is unknown.

Stated time point: proximal margin of the surgical specimen (macroscopically non-inflamed). Germline loops: CDR1 SGHRS, CDR2 YFSETQ. Trimming at V came to 4 bases and at J to 6 bases, leaving 7 bases not matched to a gene. There are 15 residues in the CDR3. Study-wide points: All patients with clonality above 26.8% had endoscopic recurrence. Mucosal expansions were suggested to be mainly CD8 T cells.

The data were produced by immunoSEQ multiplex PCR, yet TCRdb's version contains in-frame clones alone and is incomplete. The sample records 4,500 to 6,500 clones, about nine tenths being singletons. Sequenced input: ileal tissue. The clonotype originates from an adult with Crohn's disease. The chain combines TRBV5-1 with TRBJ1-5; 10 bases line up with TRBD1. CDR3 region: CASSTNGDRGQPQHF. As DNA, the CDR3 is TGCGCCAGCAGCACTAACGGGGACAGGGGTCAGCCCCAGCATTTT.